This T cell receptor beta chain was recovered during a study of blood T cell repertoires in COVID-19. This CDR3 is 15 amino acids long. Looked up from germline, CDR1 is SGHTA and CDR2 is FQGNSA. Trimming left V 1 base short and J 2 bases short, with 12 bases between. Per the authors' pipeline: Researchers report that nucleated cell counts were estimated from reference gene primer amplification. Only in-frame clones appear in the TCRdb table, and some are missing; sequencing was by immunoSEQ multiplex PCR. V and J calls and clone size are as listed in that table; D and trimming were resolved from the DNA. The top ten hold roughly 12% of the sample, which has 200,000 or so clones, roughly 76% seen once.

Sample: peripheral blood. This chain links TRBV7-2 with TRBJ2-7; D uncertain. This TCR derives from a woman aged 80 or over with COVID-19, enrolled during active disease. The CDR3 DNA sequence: TGTGCCAGCAGCTTAGTTGCCAGGCCGACCTACGAGCAGTACTTC. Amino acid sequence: CASSLVARPTYEQYF.